The 29 T cell receptor beta chains listed next were all sequenced from one sample in a study of T cell responses to AZD1222 COVID-19 vaccine. Measured with immunoSEQ multiplex PCR; TCRdb has only the in-frame clones, and not every one. The sample records approximately 120,000 clones, about 89% being singletons. The source was peripheral blood, collected on day 0 of MenACWY control vaccination. All receptors come from an adult in good health.

For this clone: The sample carries other DNA sequences with the same CDR3. The V gene is TRBV5-1, the J gene TRBJ2-6; no firm D call. Germline V gene lookup returns CDR1 SGHRS and CDR2 YFSETQ. The ends were cut back, 1 base at V and 1 base at J, with 3 bases in the middle. The CDR3 consists of 14 residues. The DNA for the CDR3 is TGCGCCAGCAGCTTGAGTTCTGGGGCCAACGTCCTGACTTTC. It translates to CASSLSSGANVLTF.

The chain combines TRBV9 with TRBJ2-2, with no clear D. Germline CDR1 and CDR2: SGDLS and YYNGEE. The CDR3 totals 13 residues. V dropped 4 bases and J dropped 3 bases, with 7 bases sitting between them. CDR3 loop: CASSIRDTGELFF. The CDR3, as DNA: TGTGCCAGCAGCATTAGAGACACCGGGGAGCTGTTTTTT.

The chain links TRBV11-3 to TRBJ2-2; no reliable D call. The germline V and J ends were trimmed by 5 bases and 4 bases, with 14 bases remaining between them. Germline values: CDR1 SGHNT, CDR2 YENEEA. The CDR3 spans 15 residues. CDR3 loop: CASSVSVWGTGELFF. The CDR3 DNA follows: TGTGCCAGCAGCGTCTCAGTGTGGGGCACCGGGGAGCTGTTTTTT.

This chain connects TRBV7-3 to TRBJ2-3; D might be TRBD1 (6 bases). Per the germline V gene, CDR1 is SGHTA and CDR2 is FQGTGA. V lost 0 bases and J lost 4, with 14 bases in between. CDR3 length equals 16 residues. For the CDR3, the DNA is TGTGCCAGCAGCTTAACGGCCGGTGGGGGCGCAGATACGCAGTATTTT. This translates into CASSLTAGGGADTQYF.

The V and J genes are TRBV25-1 and TRBJ1-6; D is possibly TRBD1 (5 bases). This CDR3 contains 15 residues. V dropped 1 base and J dropped 10 bases, with 14 bases sitting between them. Per the germline V gene, CDR1 is MGHDK and CDR2 is SYGVNS. The CDR3 region has the DNA TGTGCCAGCAGTGAATCCCCGGGGTCAGGGTCACCCCTCCACTTT. It translates to CASSESPGSGSPLHF.

V and J are TRBV10-3 and TRBJ2-1; 14 bases line up with TRBD2. Germline values: CDR1 ENHRY, CDR2 SYGVKD. Losses at the gene ends were 6 bases for V and 5 bases for J; bases not matched to a gene: 3. The CDR3 loop spans 15 amino acids. CDR3 sequence: CAISGGLAGDNEQFF. The CDR3 DNA follows: TGTGCCATCAGCGGGGGACTAGCGGGAGACAATGAGCAGTTCTTC.

The rearrangement links TRBV5-6 to TRBJ2-1, with TRBD2 matching 7 bases. The CDR3 has 14 amino acids. CDR1 and CDR2 from the germline V gene are SGHDT and YYEEEE. Losses at the gene ends were 0 bases for V and 5 bases for J; bases not matched to a gene: 2. The DNA of the CDR3 is TGTGCCAGCAGCTTGGGACTAGCAAACAATGAGCAGTTCTTC. Its translation is CASSLGLANNEQFF.

This chain connects TRBV6-5 to TRBJ1-5; unclear D gene. Per the germline V gene, CDR1 is MNHEY and CDR2 is SVGAGI. This CDR3 comprises 13 residues. V shed 0 bases and J shed 9 bases, with 9 bases lying between them. Here the CDR3 DNA reads TGTGCCAGCAGTTACTCGACCCAGTGGCCCCAGCATTTT. This gives the protein CASSYSTQWPQHF.

The V call is TRBV11-2, the J call TRBJ1-1; TRBD1 is a possible D gene (6 bases). V shed 5 bases and J shed 5 bases, with 24 bases lying between them. The CDR3 has 17 amino acids. Per germline, CDR1 SGHAT and CDR2 FQNNGV. CDR3 protein: CASSQTGARGIMTEAFF. CDR3 coding DNA: TGTGCCAGCAGCCAAACCGGGGCAAGGGGGATTATGACTGAAGCTTTCTTT.

V is TRBV3-1 (or the pseudogene TRBV3-2) and J is TRBJ2-5; D might be TRBD2 (5 bases). The germline CDR1 and CDR2 sequences are LGHDT and YNNKEL (reference sequence). This CDR3 contains 15 residues. Trimming took off 5 bases at V and 5 bases at J, with 18 bases between the two ends. CDR3 sequence: CASSFTPGRGETQYF. The CDR3 DNA is TGTGCCAGCAGCTTCACCCCAGGACGGGGTGAGACCCAGTACTTC.

The chain joins TRBV7-6 to TRBJ2-7; D remains unclear. This CDR3 comprises 13 residues. V dropped 2 bases and J dropped 5 bases, with 10 bases sitting between them. The V gene's germline CDR1 is SGHVS and CDR2 FNYEAQ. The CDR3 reads CASSLYSANEQYF. The CDR3 DNA reads TGTGCCAGCAGCTTATACTCAGCGAACGAGCAGTACTTC.

This chain connects TRBV11-3 to TRBJ2-7; D may correspond to TRBD1 or TRBD2 (5 bases each). Germline values: CDR1 SGHNT, CDR2 YENEEA. Trimming removed 1 base at V and 0 bases at J, with 10 bases between. The length of the CDR3 is 15 residues. In nucleotides, the CDR3 is TGTGCCAGCAGCTTAGGGGGGACGGGCTCCTACGAGCAGTACTTC. It translates to CASSLGGTGSYEQYF.

This clone appeared once. V is TRBV19 and J is TRBJ1-5; weak D call: TRBD1 (5 bases). The CDR3 is made up of 14 amino acids. The V gene's germline CDR1 is LNHDA and CDR2 SQIVND (reference sequence). Trimming took 10 bases from V and 1 from J, leaving 14 bases between them. CDR3 sequence (DNA): TGTGCCACCCAGGGATTCTCCAGCAATCAGCCCCAGCATTTT. Translation: CATQGFSSNQPQHF. The complete variable domain, with remaining parts taken from reference TRBV19 and TRBJ1-5, reads DGGITQSPKYLFRKEGQNVTLSCEQNLNHDAMYWYRQDPGQGLRLIYYSQIVNDFQKGDIAEGYSVSREKKESFPLTVTSAQKNPTAFYLCATQGFSSNQPQHFGDGTRLSIL.

V and J are TRBV11-2 and TRBJ2-7, with TRBD1 identical over 7 bases. This CDR3 is built from 13 residues. Per germline, CDR1 SGHAT and CDR2 FQNNGV. V lost 4 bases and J lost 5; bases outside the gene matches: 5. The CDR3 DNA reads TGTGCCAGCAGCTACAGGGGTCGGGACGAGCAGTACTTC. It encodes CASSYRGRDEQYF.

The chain joins TRBV7-9 to TRBJ2-7; 7 positions agree with TRBD2. Per germline, CDR1 SEHNR and CDR2 FQNEAQ (reference sequence). Germline trimming cut 5 bases from V and 4 bases from J; bases unmatched to any gene: 8. CDR3 length: 14 amino acids. CDR3 bases: TGTGCCAGCAGCGCCAGTTTGGGAGGGTACGAGCAGTACTTC. Translating it yields CASSASLGGYEQYF.

This chain connects TRBV12-3 or TRBV12-4 to TRBJ2-2; D remains unclear. The CDR3 totals 12 residues. V was trimmed by 6 bases and J by 5 bases, leaving 7 bases between them. The DNA for the CDR3 is TGTGCCAGCAGCCTTTTTACCGGGGAGCTGTTTTTT. This translates into CASSLFTGELFF.

The V gene is TRBV5-8, the J gene TRBJ2-2; either TRBD1 or TRBD2 may supply D (6 bases each). V lost 0 bases to trimming and J lost 1 base, with 13 bases between them. Germline V gene sequence: CDR1 SGHTS, CDR2 YDEGEE. The CDR3 sequence is 17 residues long. The CDR3 protein is CASSLDGGGKNTGELFF. DNA of the CDR3: TGTGCCAGCAGCTTGGATGGAGGGGGGAAGAACACCGGGGAGCTGTTTTTT.

The genes are TRBV6-2 or TRBV6-3 and TRBJ1-4, with 8 bases lining up with TRBD1. CDR1 MNHEY and CDR2 SVGEGT come from the germline V gene. With 4 bases clipped from V and 7 bases from J, the junction kept 2 bases outside the gene matches. The CDR3 runs 13 residues. The chain's CDR3 is CASSWTGREKLFF. In DNA, the CDR3 is TGTGCCAGCAGTTGGACAGGGCGTGAAAAACTGTTTTTT.

This sequence joins TRBV7-6 and TRBJ2-1; a weak D match, TRBD2 (6 bases). With 1 base removed from V and 5 bases from J, the gap between germline ends came to 12 bases. This CDR3 has 15 amino acids. The V gene's germline CDR1 is SGHVS and CDR2 FNYEAQ. The CDR3 here is CASSLVGGKDNEQFF. CDR3 DNA: TGTGCCAGCAGCTTAGTTGGCGGGAAAGACAATGAGCAGTTCTTC.

The chain is built from TRBV3-1 (or the pseudogene TRBV3-2) and TRBJ2-1, with D perhaps TRBD2 (6 bases). V lost 1 base to trimming and J lost 8 bases, with 15 bases between them. The CDR3 consists of 15 residues. CDR1 and CDR2 (germline): LGHDT, YNNKEL (reference sequence). The CDR3 sequence: CASSQAGAGRDEQFF. The CDR3 bases are TGTGCCAGCAGCCAAGCGGGAGCCGGCCGGGATGAGCAGTTCTTC.

The gene calls are TRBV6-6 and TRBJ1-2; 12 bases agree with TRBD1. This CDR3 is 16 amino acids long. Germline CDR1 is MNHNY and CDR2 is SVGAGI (reference sequence). The J segment lost 7 bases and the V segment lost 2 bases, leaving 8 bases of the junction unmatched. In DNA, the CDR3 is TGTGCCAGCAGTTACCCCCCCGGGACAGGGGGCGGTGGCTACACCTTC. Translation gives CASSYPPGTGGGGYTF.

The chain has TRBV6-5 and TRBJ1-1; perhaps TRBD1 as D (6 bases). The CDR3 has 13 residues. Germline V lookup: CDR1 MNHEY, CDR2 SVGAGI. V was cut by 2 bases and J by 5 bases, with 9 bases left in between. The CDR3 nucleotides read TGTGCCAGCAGTTACCGGGGGGCGACTGAAGCTTTCTTT. Encoded protein: CASSYRGATEAFF.

V gene TRBV30 combines with J gene TRBJ2-1, with 12 bases matching TRBD2. CDR1 GTSNPN and CDR2 SVGIG come from the germline V gene (reference sequence). CDR3 length: 14 residues. Trimming took 3 bases from V and 4 from J; bases not matched to a gene: 1. In DNA form, the CDR3 reads TGTGCCTGGAGGACTAGCGGGAGTTACAATGAGCAGTTCTTC. This sequence encodes CAWRTSGSYNEQFF.

The chain recombines TRBV7-3 with TRBJ1-1; D is possibly TRBD1 (6 bases). The CDR3 has 14 residues. Trimming removed 5 bases from V and 6 bases from J, with 16 bases in between. Germline V gene data show CDR1 as SGHTA and CDR2 as FQGTGA. The CDR3 protein is CASSLGTGSAEAFF. The CDR3 DNA is TGTGCCAGCAGCCTCGGAACAGGGTCTGCTGAAGCTTTCTTT.

This sequence joins TRBV3-1 (or the pseudogene TRBV3-2) and TRBJ2-7; tentatively, D is TRBD1 (5 bases). CDR3 length: 12 amino acids. V lost 9 bases to trimming and J lost 5 bases, with 14 bases between them. Germline V gives CDR1 LGHDT, CDR2 YNNKEL (reference sequence). CDR3 DNA: TGTGCCAGTACAAATGCAGGGAACGAGCAGTACTTC. The encoded protein is CASTNAGNEQYF.

The V gene is TRBV11-2, the J gene TRBJ1-1; D is possibly TRBD1 (5 bases). V dropped 5 bases and J dropped 6 bases, with 13 bases sitting between them. The CDR3 has 13 residues. Per germline, CDR1 SGHAT and CDR2 FQNNGV. The CDR3 loop reads CASSPDRTPEAFF. The DNA of the CDR3 is TGTGCCAGCAGCCCTGACAGAACCCCTGAAGCTTTCTTT.

This chain joins TRBV28 and TRBJ2-3; no reliable D call. The CDR3 is made up of 11 amino acids. V was clipped by 7 bases and J by 3 bases, with 5 bases between them. Per the germline V gene, CDR1 is MDHEN and CDR2 is SYDVKM. For the CDR3, the DNA is TGTGCCAGCAAAGGTACAGATACGCAGTATTTT. Protein product: CASKGTDTQYF.

This chain links TRBV5-1 with TRBJ2-5; 11 nucleotides agree with TRBD1. V shed 3 bases, J shed 0 bases, and the junction held 4 bases outside the gene matches. Germline CDR1 and CDR2: SGHRS and YFSETQ. This CDR3 has 16 residues. CDR3 sequence: CASSSGTGGYQETQYF. The CDR3 DNA follows: TGCGCCAGCAGCTCAGGGACAGGGGGGTACCAAGAGACCCAGTACTTC.

The CDR3 coding sequence is TGCGCCAGCACCTACTCAGGGGGCCTGAACACTGAAGCTTTCTTT. Translating gives CASTYSGGLNTEAFF. This chain connects TRBV5-1 to TRBJ1-1, with TRBD1 matching over 8 bases. Germline V lookup: CDR1 SGHRS, CDR2 YFSETQ. This CDR3 spans 15 amino acids. With 6 bases clipped from V and 0 bases from J, the junction kept 7 bases outside the gene matches.